These T cell receptor beta chains were read from a single sample in a study of cytomegalovirus exposure and HLA in healthy donors. Only in-frame clones appear in the TCRdb table, and some are missing; sequencing was by immunoSEQ multiplex PCR. The table lists roughly 180,000 clones, approximately 80% of them singletons. The source material was PBMCs. Receptors originate from a man aged 18 to 29 in good health and CMV-seropositive. Each CDR3 is given with its conserved first and last residue. The D gene is left open where the match is weak. Rows give clone size only sometimes, using once, few, many, or a class for an expanded clone.

clone size	V gene	J gene	D gene	CDR3 protein	CDR3 DNA
.	TRBV27	TRBJ2-7	.	CASSPVGGGFYEQYF	TGTGCCAGCAGCCCAGTAGGCGGAGGGTTCTACGAGCAGTACTTC
.	TRBV15	TRBJ1-1	.	CATSRDRNTEAFF	TGTGCCACCAGCAGGGACAGGAACACTGAAGCTTTCTTT
.	TRBV7-6	TRBJ2-1	.	CASSRGFDEQFF	TGTGCCAGCAGCAGGGGTTTCGATGAGCAGTTCTTC
.	TRBV30	TRBJ1-2	TRBD1	CAWTGTGPYGYTF	TGTGCCTGGACCGGGACAGGGCCCTATGGCTACACCTTC
.	TRBV9	TRBJ2-2	TRBD2	CASSPRLAGGGGELFF	TGTGCCAGCAGCCCCCGACTAGCGGGAGGGGGCGGGGAGCTGTTTTTT
.	TRBV7-9	TRBJ2-7	TRBD2	CASSGGSERGAYEQYF	TGTGCCAGCAGCGGAGGGTCGGAGCGGGGAGCCTACGAGCAGTACTTC
.	TRBV28	TRBJ1-5	.	CASRTGYEPQHF	TGTGCCAGCAGAACAGGGTACGAGCCCCAGCATTTT
.	TRBV28	TRBJ2-7	TRBD1	CASSSGTGVYEQYF	TGTGCCAGCAGTTCCGGGACAGGGGTCTACGAGCAGTACTTC
few	TRBV4-1	TRBJ1-5	.	CASSWSESLNQPQHF	TGCGCCAGCAGCTGGAGTGAGAGCCTAAATCAGCCCCAGCATTTT
.	TRBV15	TRBJ2-2	.	CATRRGSNTGELFF	TGTGCCACCAGGCGCGGGTCGAACACCGGGGAGCTGTTTTTT
.	TRBV15	TRBJ2-7	.	CATSRETGLGGYEQYF	TGTGCCACCAGCAGGGAAACAGGTCTGGGGGGCTACGAGCAGTACTTC
.	TRBV19	TRBJ2-7	.	CASSIGELRYEQYF	TGTGCCAGTAGTATCGGGGAATTACGCTACGAGCAGTACTTC
.	TRBV6-4	TRBJ2-6	.	CASRDIRGYSGANVLTF	TGTGCCAGCCGCGATATCAGGGGATACTCTGGGGCCAACGTCCTGACTTTC
.	TRBV19	TRBJ2-7	TRBD1	CASSPTGTGDYEQYF	TGTGCCAGTAGCCCAACGGGGACAGGGGATTACGAGCAGTACTTC
.	TRBV4-1	TRBJ2-1	.	CASSASASRNEQFF	TGCGCCAGCAGCGCGTCCGCGAGTCGCAATGAGCAGTTCTTC